This T cell receptor beta chain was identified in a study of identical twins. The CDR3 sequence is 16 residues long. The V segment lost 6 bases and the J segment 5 bases; nucleotides outside the gene matches: 11. The germline CDR1 and CDR2 sequences are MNHEY and SMNVEV (reference sequence). TCRdb fed the 5' RACE reads into MiXCR, producing one record per CDR3 protein. The table shows about 550,000 distinct CDR3 sequences, with approximately 20% occurring only once. These same data were also listed under a study on yellow fever vaccine responses in identical twins.

The receptor's source is a woman in her late teens or twenties in good health. Sequencing input: CD4+ T cells sorted from blood. This chain uses TRBV27 with TRBJ2-1, with 9 bases matching TRBD2. CDR3 loop: CASRLLSGGINNEQFF. CDR3 coding DNA: TGTGCCAGCAGACTACTCAGCGGGGGGATAAACAATGAGCAGTTCTTC.